This TCR beta chain comes out of a study of neurological immune-mediated disorders. For this clonotype: The antigen is undetermined.

5'RACE with 10-nucleotide random UMIs generated the cDNA. MiXCR, run by TCRdb on the 5' RACE reads, gives a single entry per CDR3 protein. The sample gives around 100,000 distinct CDR3 sequences, 10% to 12% of which show up once; around 3.3% is in the top ten. The V gene lost 1 base and the J gene lost 2 bases, with 7 bases spanning the gap. CDR1 is GTSNPN and CDR2 is SVGIG in the germline V gene (reference sequence). This CDR3 region has 13 residues. This sample's time point: longitudinal time-point 3. Study findings and constraints: No CDR3 amino acid sequences were shared by expanded clones across subjects, suggesting private repertoires in all groups.

This receptor was taken from a female donor with HTLV-1-associated myelopathy (HAM/TSP). The chain has TRBV30 and TRBJ2-3, with D hard to call. The sample consisted of PBMCs. The DNA for the CDR3 is TGTGCCTGGAGTGATATCCTCACAGATACGCAGTATTTT. Translation gives CAWSDILTDTQYF.